The entry below describes one T cell receptor beta chain. Its specificity is unknown. Extracted from the samples, RNA was reverse transcribed into cDNA to serve as the sequencing template. Sequencing was performed with immunoSEQ multiplex PCR; in TCRdb, only in-frame clones are kept and a portion is missing. The sample shows some 150,000 clones, approximately 90% of them seen only once. The data stem from a study of CD8+ T cells in alopecia areata. Study-wide results and caveats: Scalp clonality, together with expanded CD8+ clones among the top 100, fell significantly with tofacitinib.

The treatment was: oral pan-JAK inhibitor, 5-10 mg twice daily. In alopecia areata patients, both lesional scalp punch biopsies and peripheral blood were collected. This specimen was CD8+ T cells sorted from blood, taken at week 4, from a patient treated with tofacitinib. The receptor's source is a human donor with alopecia areata.

The CDR3, as DNA: TGTGCCTGGAGTAAACTAGCGGGGTTGGAGCAGTTCTTC. Translated: CAWSKLAGLEQFF. The chain has TRBV30 and TRBJ2-1, with 10 bases aligning to TRBD2. J gave up 10 bases and V 2 bases, and 5 bases lay outside the gene matches. This CDR3 contains 13 residues. Germline lookup yields CDR1 GTSNPN and CDR2 SVGIG (reference sequence).